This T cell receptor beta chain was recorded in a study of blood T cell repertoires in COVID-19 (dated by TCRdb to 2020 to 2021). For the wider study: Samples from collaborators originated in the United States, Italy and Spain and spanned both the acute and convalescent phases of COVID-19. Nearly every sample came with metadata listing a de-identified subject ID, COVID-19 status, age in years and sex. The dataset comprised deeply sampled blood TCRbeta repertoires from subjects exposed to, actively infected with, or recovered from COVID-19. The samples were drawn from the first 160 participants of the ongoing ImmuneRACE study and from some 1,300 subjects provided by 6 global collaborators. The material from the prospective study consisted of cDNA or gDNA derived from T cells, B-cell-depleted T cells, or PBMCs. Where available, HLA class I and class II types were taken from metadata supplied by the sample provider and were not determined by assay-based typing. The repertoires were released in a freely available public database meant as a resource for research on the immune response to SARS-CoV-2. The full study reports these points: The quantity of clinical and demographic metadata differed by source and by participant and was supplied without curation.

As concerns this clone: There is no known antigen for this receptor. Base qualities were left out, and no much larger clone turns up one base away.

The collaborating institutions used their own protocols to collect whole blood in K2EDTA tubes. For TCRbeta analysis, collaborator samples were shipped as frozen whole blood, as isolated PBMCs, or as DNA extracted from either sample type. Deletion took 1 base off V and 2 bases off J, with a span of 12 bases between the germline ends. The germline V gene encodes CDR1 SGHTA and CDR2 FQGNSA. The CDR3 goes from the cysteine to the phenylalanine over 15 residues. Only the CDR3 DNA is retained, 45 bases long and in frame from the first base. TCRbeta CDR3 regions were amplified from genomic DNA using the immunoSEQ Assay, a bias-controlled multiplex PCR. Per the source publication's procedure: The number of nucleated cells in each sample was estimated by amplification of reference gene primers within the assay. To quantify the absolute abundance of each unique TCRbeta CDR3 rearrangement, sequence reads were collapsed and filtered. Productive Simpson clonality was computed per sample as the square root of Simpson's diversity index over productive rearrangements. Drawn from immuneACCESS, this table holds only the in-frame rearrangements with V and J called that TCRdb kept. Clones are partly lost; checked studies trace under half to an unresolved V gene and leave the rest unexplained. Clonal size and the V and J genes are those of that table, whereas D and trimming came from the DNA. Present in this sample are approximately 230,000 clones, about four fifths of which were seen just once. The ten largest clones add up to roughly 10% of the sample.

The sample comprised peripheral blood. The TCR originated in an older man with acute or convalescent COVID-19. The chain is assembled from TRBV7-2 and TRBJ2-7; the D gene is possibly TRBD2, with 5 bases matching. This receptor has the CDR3 CASSLDWRAAYEQYF. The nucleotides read TGTGCCAGCAGCTTAGATTGGCGGGCTGCCTACGAGCAGTACTTC.